This TCR beta chain was obtained from a study of T cells in women clearing cervical HPV infection. Study details: Blood came at first lesion visit for cases, post-clearance for controls. General study points: Associations may precede or follow infection; HPV-specific or memory T cells were not isolated. CIN3+ cases had significantly higher TCR repertoire richness than controls, but evenness did not differ. TRBV6-7 relative abundance averaged about 0.11% in cases and about 0.15% in controls.

The data were produced by immunoSEQ multiplex PCR, yet TCRdb's version contains in-frame clones alone and is incomplete. This sample's table has about 35,000 clones. V was pared by 3 bases and J by 4 bases, with 5 bases of the junction left unmatched. The V gene's germline CDR1 is GTSNPN and CDR2 SVGIG (reference sequence). This CDR3 region has 13 residues. Comments on this clone: What it recognizes is unknown. The read stops 3 residues short of the end of the CDR3; the missing end is completed from the germline J gene.

The TCR was taken from a woman between 18 and 70 years old with a cervical HPV16 infection that either progressed to CIN3+ or cleared (not recorded which). The sample taken for sequencing was blood buffy coat. The chain uses TRBV30 and TRBJ1-1; 7 bases line up with TRBD1. The sequenced part of the CDR3 DNA is TGTGCCTGGAGACAGGGGTTTTTCACTGAA. It codes for CAWRQGFFTE. The full CDR3 protein is CAWRQGFFTEAFF.